This T cell receptor beta chain was obtained from a study of blood T cell repertoires in COVID-19. About the study: T cells, B-cell-depleted T cells, or PBMCs provided the cDNA or gDNA that served as material.

The length of the CDR3 is 13 residues. V shed 0 bases and J shed 4 bases, with 7 bases lying between them. CDR1 is SGHDN and CDR2 is FVKESK in the germline V gene. The data were produced by immunoSEQ multiplex PCR, yet TCRdb's version contains in-frame clones alone and is incomplete. In the table there are hundreds of thousands of clones, 84% of which are singletons. The sequence came from a human donor in a cohort sampled during active COVID-19. V and J are TRBV14 and TRBJ2-7; D call uncertain. Sequenced: peripheral blood. CDR3 DNA sequence: TGTGCCAGCAGCCAAGATCTCCGGTACGAGCAGTACTTC. Residues: CASSQDLRYEQYF.